The sequence of this T cell receptor (beta chain) was determined in a study of Graves' ophthalmopathy and Graves' hyperthyroidism (dated by TCRdb to 2017 to 2018). Some background on the complete study: Peripheral blood was collected before any treatment was given, at the time of initial diagnosis. TCR beta repertoire signatures were used to distinguish Graves' ophthalmopathy from Graves' hyperthyroidism and to predict progression to ophthalmopathy. In total, 135 blood samples were TCR-sequenced: 40 to 45 ophthalmopathy, 80 or so hyperthyroidism and approximately 17 hyperthyroidism-to-ophthalmopathy patients. The 90 to 100 discovery patients were randomly split 7:3 into training and test sets. T-cell repertoires of thyroid tissue and blood were compared in a handful of hyperthyroidism patients. Following sampling, methimazole starting at 30 mg daily was administered to hyperthyroidism patients, and high-dose intravenous methylprednisolone was administered to ophthalmopathy patients. The independent validation cohort included about 19 hyperthyroidism patients plus 17 patients who later progressed from hyperthyroidism to ophthalmopathy. A discovery set of 100 or so patients (43 ophthalmopathy, 57 stable hyperthyroidism) was enrolled to explore V-J signatures distinguishing ophthalmopathy from hyperthyroidism.

This clonotype has at least ten counts. This receptor's antigen is unknown. The sample holds no much larger clone one base away, and base qualities are not on file. Broad study findings and their caveats: Among expanded thyroid clonotypes with frequency above 0.001, most also showed up in blood, which suggests that blood repertoires may reflect the thyroid immune response. In cross-validation, the 13-signature model distinguished ophthalmopathy from stable hyperthyroidism with less than 90% sensitivity and 81.08% specificity, while in the test set the corresponding values were roughly 80% and 75%. Sample size was not predetermined statistically, and investigators were not blinded to group allocation. In validation, the model predicted ophthalmopathy progression with less than 71% sensitivity and roughly 72% specificity; roughly 11 predicted patients were CT-confirmed with GO in a median of around 6.5 months.

A patient counted as having stable hyperthyroidism if there was no progression to ophthalmopathy within 18 months of follow-up. Hyperthyroidism patients were newly diagnosed, with disease duration under 2 months, and aged 18 to 65 years. Patients were excluded if they had other autoimmune diseases, uncontrolled infections, pregnancy or lactation. Clinical symptoms, serum thyroxine, TRAb, thyroid ultrasound and orbital computed tomography formed the basis of the diagnosis. Ficoll-Paque density gradient centrifugation was used to isolate PBMCs from approximately 10 ml of fresh peripheral blood. Total RNA was extracted using Trizol reagent, and RNA quality was checked on an Agilent 2100 Bioanalyzer. For repertoire sequencing, TCR beta CDR3 regions were amplified from RNA transcripts. The first round of RT-PCR was done with HTBI primers and the Qiagen OneStep RT-PCR kit, and was followed by a second round of multiplex PCR, then size selection and purification. Sequencing of the libraries was carried out on an Illumina HiSeq2000 in paired-end mode with 100 bp reads. Under the source paper's analysis protocol: Reads were processed with SOAPnuke, discarding reads with adapters, uncalled bases, mean Phred below 15, or no exact constant-primer or identifier match. COPE v1.2.5 was used to merge high-quality paired reads. Each unique nucleotide sequence was defined as a clonotype, and clonotypes were aligned to IMGT TRB V, D and J references with MiTCR v1.1. The analysis was limited to V-J combinations with a frequency above 0.0001, which together covered 99.2% of repertoires. A TCR clonal expansion and chaos score per V-J combination was defined as the ratio of F50 clonal expansion to chaos observed in the TCRdist matrix. Welch's t-statistics and random forest were used to narrow the features down to more than 10 V-J combinations, which were then fed into a naive Bayes classifier. The similarity between thyroid and blood repertoires was quantified using the Morisita-Horn index. The public reads were run again by TCRdb, first through fastp at Q25 and then through MiXCR, and only productive beta chains were kept. Duplicate CDR3 protein sequences are folded into a single record with the most common DNA and genes. TCRdb, not the original authors, processed these V and J calls. In this sample the table shows just over 400,000 distinct CDR3 sequences, approximately 21% of which occur a single time. The top ten constitute around 3% of the sample.

The CDR3 numbers 12 residues from cysteine through phenylalanine. The kept DNA is CDR3 alone, 36 bases in frame from the first base. V loses 7 bases, J loses 0 bases, and the germline ends lie 6 bases apart. The receptor was derived from a woman aged 18-29 years with stable Graves' hyperthyroidism. Donor details come from another sample of the same person, matched by shared clones. The sequencing input was peripheral blood. Recombination connected TRBV12-3 or TRBV12-4 to TRBJ1-2; the D gene identity is not certain. The encoded CDR3 is CASKIANYGYTF. The sequence in DNA is TGTGCCAGCAAAATCGCTAACTATGGCTACACCTTC.